This is a list of T cell receptor beta chains from one sample in a study of blood T cell repertoires in COVID-19. Data came from immunoSEQ multiplex PCR; TCRdb stores just in-frame clones and leaves some out. Here the sample spans about 150,000 clones, roughly 87% being singletons. The material sequenced was PBMCs or T cells enriched from blood (not recorded which). These receptors all stem from a middle-aged woman who had been exposed to COVID-19. Both conserved end residues are part of each CDR3.

V	J	CDR3
TRBV18	TRBJ2-5	CASSAIQGETQYF
TRBV28	TRBJ2-2	CASTLRAGELFF
TRBV20-1	TRBJ2-7	CSASLGSSYEQYF
TRBV3-1/TRBV3-2	TRBJ1-5	CATSRGSNSNQPQHF
TRBV19	TRBJ2-7	CASSIEAGIYEQYF
TRBV18	TRBJ1-4	CASSPWHGGTNEKLFF
TRBV14	TRBJ2-7	CASSQGFSGVYEQYF
TRBV29-1	TRBJ2-7	CSVAQDRGLITYEQYF
TRBV9	TRBJ1-1	CASSVGSAEATEAFF
TRBV5-1	TRBJ2-7	CASSPSGSNAYEQYF
TRBV19	TRBJ2-3	CASSLGNTDTQYF
TRBV19	TRBJ2-1	CASSLGLAGDPRLNEQFF
TRBV12-3/TRBV12-4	TRBJ2-1	CASNLSGRDEQFF
TRBV27	TRBJ1-6	CASSMTGANSPLHF
TRBV6-1	TRBJ1-4	CASSEEGQGAEKLFF
TRBV5-1	TRBJ1-5	CASSFPHRGQPQHF
TRBV4-3	TRBJ1-2	CASSQSNYGYTF
TRBV5-4	TRBJ2-3	CASSRKTSGTDTQYF
TRBV9	TRBJ1-3	CASSTRKGEPSGNTIYF
TRBV19	TRBJ2-4	CASSIKAGGPGNIQYF
TRBV5-1	TRBJ2-7	CASSLSGAYEQYF
TRBV21-1	TRBJ2-3	CASSKESGLAADTQYF
TRBV21-1	TRBJ2-5	CASSKRGLVYQETQYF